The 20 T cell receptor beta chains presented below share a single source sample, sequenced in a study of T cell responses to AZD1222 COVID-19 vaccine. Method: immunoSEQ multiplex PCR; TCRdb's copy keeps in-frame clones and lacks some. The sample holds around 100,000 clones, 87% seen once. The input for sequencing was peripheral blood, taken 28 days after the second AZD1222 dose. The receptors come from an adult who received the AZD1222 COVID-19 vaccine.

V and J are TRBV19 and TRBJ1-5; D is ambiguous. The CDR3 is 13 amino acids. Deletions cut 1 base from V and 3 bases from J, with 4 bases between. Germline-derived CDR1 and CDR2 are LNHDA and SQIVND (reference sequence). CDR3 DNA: TGTGCCAGTAGTATAGCTTTCAATCAGCCCCAGCATTTT. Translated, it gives CASSIAFNQPQHF.

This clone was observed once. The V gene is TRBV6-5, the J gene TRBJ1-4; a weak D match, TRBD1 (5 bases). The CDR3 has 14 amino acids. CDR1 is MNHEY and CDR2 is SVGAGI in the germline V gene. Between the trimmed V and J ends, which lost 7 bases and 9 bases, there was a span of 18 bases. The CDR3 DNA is TGTGCCAGCATCCAAGACAGCGCCGGTCAAAAACTGTTTTTT. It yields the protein CASIQDSAGQKLFF.

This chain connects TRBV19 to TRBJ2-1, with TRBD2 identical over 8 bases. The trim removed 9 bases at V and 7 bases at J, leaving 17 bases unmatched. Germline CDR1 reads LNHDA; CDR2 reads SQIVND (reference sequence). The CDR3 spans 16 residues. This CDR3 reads CASSQEAAGVWNEQFF. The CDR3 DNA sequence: TGTGCCAGCTCACAGGAAGCAGCGGGAGTGTGGAATGAGCAGTTCTTC.

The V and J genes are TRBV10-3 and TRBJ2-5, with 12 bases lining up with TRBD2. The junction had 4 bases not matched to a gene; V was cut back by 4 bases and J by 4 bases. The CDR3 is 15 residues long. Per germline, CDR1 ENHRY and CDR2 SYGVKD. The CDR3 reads CAISGLAGEGETQYF. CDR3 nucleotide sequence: TGTGCCATCAGTGGACTAGCGGGAGAGGGAGAGACCCAGTACTTC.

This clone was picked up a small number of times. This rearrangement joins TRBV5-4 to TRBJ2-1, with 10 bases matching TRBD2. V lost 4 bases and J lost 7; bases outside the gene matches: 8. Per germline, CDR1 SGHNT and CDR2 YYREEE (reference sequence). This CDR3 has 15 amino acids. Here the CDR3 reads CASSVSGRVENEQFF. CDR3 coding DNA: TGTGCCAGCAGCGTAAGCGGGAGGGTGGAAAATGAGCAGTTCTTC.

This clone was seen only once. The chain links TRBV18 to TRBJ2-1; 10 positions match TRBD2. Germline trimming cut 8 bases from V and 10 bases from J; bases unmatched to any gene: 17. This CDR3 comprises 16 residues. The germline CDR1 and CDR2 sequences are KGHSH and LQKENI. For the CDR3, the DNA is TGTGCCAGCAACGCGCAAAACGGGCTAGCGGGAGTCGAGCAGTTCTTC. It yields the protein CASNAQNGLAGVEQFF.

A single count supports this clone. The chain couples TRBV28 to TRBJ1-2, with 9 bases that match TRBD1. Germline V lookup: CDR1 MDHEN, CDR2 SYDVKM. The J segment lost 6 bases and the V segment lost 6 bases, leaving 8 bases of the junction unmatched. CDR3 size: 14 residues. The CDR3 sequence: CASRQGQGFHGYTF. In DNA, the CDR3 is TGTGCCAGCAGACAGGGACAGGGATTCCATGGCTACACCTTC.

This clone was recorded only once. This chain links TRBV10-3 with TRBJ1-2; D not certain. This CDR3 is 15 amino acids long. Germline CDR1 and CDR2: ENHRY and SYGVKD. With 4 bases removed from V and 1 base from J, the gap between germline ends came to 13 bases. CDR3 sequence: CAISARQGVNYGYTF. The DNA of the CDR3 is TGTGCCATCAGTGCGCGACAAGGAGTTAACTATGGCTACACCTTC.

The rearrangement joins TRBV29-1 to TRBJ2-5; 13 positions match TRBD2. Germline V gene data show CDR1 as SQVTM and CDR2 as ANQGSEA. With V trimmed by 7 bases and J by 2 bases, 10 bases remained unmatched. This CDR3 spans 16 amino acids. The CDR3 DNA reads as TGCAGCGCTACTTGGGGACTAGCGGGATATCAAGAGACCCAGTACTTC. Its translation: CSATWGLAGYQETQYF.

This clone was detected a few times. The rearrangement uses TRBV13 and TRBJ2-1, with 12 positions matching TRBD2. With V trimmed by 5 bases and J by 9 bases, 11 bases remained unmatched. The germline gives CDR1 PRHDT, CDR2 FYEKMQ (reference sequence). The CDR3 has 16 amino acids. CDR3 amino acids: CASSRLLAGGRGEQFF. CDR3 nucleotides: TGTGCCAGCAGCCGCCTTCTAGCGGGAGGGAGGGGTGAGCAGTTCTTC.

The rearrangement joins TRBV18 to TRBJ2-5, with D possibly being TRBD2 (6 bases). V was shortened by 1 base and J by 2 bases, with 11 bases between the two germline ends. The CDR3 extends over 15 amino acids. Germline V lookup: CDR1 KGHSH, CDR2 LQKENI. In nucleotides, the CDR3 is TGTGCCAGCTCACCACTGGCAGGGAGGCAAGAGACCCAGTACTTC. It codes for CASSPLAGRQETQYF.

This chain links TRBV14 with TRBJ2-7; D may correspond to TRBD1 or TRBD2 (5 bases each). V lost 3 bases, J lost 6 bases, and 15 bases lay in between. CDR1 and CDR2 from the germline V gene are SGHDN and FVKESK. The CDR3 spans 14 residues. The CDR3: CASSQWSGRVEQYF. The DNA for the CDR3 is TGTGCCAGCAGCCAGTGGTCAGGGAGAGTCGAGCAGTACTTC.

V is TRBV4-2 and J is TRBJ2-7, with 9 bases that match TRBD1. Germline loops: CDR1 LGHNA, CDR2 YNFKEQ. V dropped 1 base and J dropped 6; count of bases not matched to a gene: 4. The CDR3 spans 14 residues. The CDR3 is CASSQGTGAGEQYF. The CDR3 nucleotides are TGTGCCAGCAGCCAAGGGACAGGGGCGGGCGAGCAGTACTTC.

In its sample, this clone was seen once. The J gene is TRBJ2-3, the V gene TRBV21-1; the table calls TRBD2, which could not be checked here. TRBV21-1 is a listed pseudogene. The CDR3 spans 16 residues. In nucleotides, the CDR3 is TGTGCCAGCAGCGAAGGGAGCGGGAGTAGCACAGATACGCAGTATTTT. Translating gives CASSEGSGSSTDTQYF.

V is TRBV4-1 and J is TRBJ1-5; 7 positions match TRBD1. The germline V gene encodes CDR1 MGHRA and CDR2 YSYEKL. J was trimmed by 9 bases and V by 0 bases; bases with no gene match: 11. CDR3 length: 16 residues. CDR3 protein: CASSQDPTGLISPQHF. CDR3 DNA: TGCGCCAGCAGCCAAGATCCGACAGGGCTCATATCGCCCCAGCATTTT.

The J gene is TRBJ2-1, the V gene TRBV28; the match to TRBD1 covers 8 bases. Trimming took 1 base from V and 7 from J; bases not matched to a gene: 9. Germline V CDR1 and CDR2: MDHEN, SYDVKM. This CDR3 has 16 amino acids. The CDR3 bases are TGTGCCAGCAGTTTATTCAGTGACAGGGGATCAAATGAGCAGTTCTTC. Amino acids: CASSLFSDRGSNEQFF. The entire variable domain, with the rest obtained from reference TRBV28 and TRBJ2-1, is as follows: DVKVTQSSRYLVKRTGEKVFLECVQDMDHENMFWYRQDPGLGLRLIYFSYDVKMKEKGDIPEGYSVSREKKERFSLILESASTNQTSMYLCASSLFSDRGSNEQFFGPGTRLTVL.

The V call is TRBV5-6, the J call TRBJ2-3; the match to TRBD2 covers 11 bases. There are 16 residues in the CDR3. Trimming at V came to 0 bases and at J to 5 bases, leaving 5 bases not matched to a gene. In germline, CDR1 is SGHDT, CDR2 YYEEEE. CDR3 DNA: TGTGCCAGCAGCTTGGCCGGGACTAGCGGTCTAGATACGCAGTATTTT. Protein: CASSLAGTSGLDTQYF.

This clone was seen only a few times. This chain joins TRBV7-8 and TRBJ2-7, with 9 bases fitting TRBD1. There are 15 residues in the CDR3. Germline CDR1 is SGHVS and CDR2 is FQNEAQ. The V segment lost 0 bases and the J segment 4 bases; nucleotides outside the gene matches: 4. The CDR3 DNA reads TGTGCCAGCAGCTTAGCAGAACAGGGGGCTTACGAGCAGTACTTC. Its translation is CASSLAEQGAYEQYF.

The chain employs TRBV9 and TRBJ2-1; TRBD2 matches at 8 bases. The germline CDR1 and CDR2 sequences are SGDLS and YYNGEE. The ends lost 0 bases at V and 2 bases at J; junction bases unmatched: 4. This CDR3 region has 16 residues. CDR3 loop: CASSVDPGRAYNEQFF. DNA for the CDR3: TGTGCCAGCAGCGTAGATCCCGGGAGGGCCTACAATGAGCAGTTCTTC.

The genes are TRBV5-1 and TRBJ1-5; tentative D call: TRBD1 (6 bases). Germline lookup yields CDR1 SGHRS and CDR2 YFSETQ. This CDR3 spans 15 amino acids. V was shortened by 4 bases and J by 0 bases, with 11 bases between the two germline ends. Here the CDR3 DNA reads TGCGCCAGCAGCCCGACAGGTAATAGCAATCAGCCCCAGCATTTT. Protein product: CASSPTGNSNQPQHF.